This T cell receptor (beta chain) was identified during a study of shared clonotypes between healthy human individuals (dated by TCRdb to 2018 to 2020). Regarding the research as a whole: A few men and a couple of women, aged 18 to 49 years, made up the cohort. For each donor, CD4 naive and CD4 memory were each given three plates, CD8 naive was given two plates, and CD8 memory was given one plate. Blood TCR repertoires of five healthy adults were deeply sequenced to estimate repertoire size and the extent of clonotype sharing between individuals. Different laboratories and diverse techniques were used to prepare libraries and sequence TCR repertoires, to increase sequencing depth and limit assay-specific biases. Between about 0.8 and 9 billion PBMCs per donor were obtained by leukapheresis. Findings and caveats that apply to the study as a whole: Because the study included only a small number of donors, the genetic and exposure-history diversity represented was limited. Rarefaction of sorted-subset datasets indicated incomplete sequencing despite the large sequencing depth. Compared with non-shared clonotypes, the clonotypes found in all four sorted-subset donors had higher generation probabilities. Across a handful of donors, 5% to 6% of naive CD4, around 3.3% of naive CD8, 2.3% of memory CD4, and under 0.45% of memory CD8 clonotypes were shared. Sampling was restricted to blood, and TCR repertoires in tissues likely differ from the TCR repertoires found in blood. Naive subsets generally had larger estimated clonotype richness than memory subsets. Pairwise subsampling indicated that sequencing depth was expected to affect the degree of clonotype sharing among donors.

Using the deep immunoSEQ assay, TCR CDR3 regions were amplified from genomic DNA by multiplex PCR. Extracted genomic DNA from each cell subset was distributed evenly across all wells of several immunoSEQ 96-well plates, and each plate was treated as a replicate. For sorted subsets, approximately 200 ng of genomic DNA, equivalent to 25,000 to 35,000 T cell genomes, went into each replicate PCR. Purified libraries were measured with a Qubit 3.0 fluorometer, size-checked on a Bioanalyzer 2100, and measured again with the KAPA Library Quantification kit. Every immunoSEQ 96-well plate was sequenced on a separate single-read 150-cycle Illumina NextSeq 550 flow cell. The published analysis was carried out like this. The immunoSEQ output contained only junctional sequences without quality scores, so filtering could not match that applied to full-length reads. Sequences were annotated with PyIR, a Python wrapper for IgBLAST v1.9, using IMGT germline references to assign V/J genes and CDR3. Any read was removed if the V/J assignment was weak (E-value above 1e-6), the CDR3 was missing, or the read contained stop codons, out-of-frame junctions, or ambiguous translated residues. V3J clonotypes were defined as sequences sharing the same inferred V gene, J gene, and CDR3 amino acid sequence. Percentage overlap between repertoires was computed as shared unique clonotypes divided by the size of the smaller repertoire. Three approaches were used to assess repertoire richness: RTK rarefaction, the Chao1 estimator, and Recon v2.1 estimates of unobserved clonotypes. For all TCRbeta clonotypes obtained by the gDNA method from a few donors, generation probabilities were computed with OLGA. TCRdb took this table from immuneACCESS and kept in-frame rearrangements with V and J called. Such tables lack part of the clones; where checked against another copy, unresolved V genes explain under half of the gap, and the rest is unexplained. V and J calls and clone size are as listed in that table; D and trimming were resolved from the DNA. For this sample there are about 730,000 clones; approximately 77% appear just once. The ten biggest clones cover roughly 1.8% of the sample.

This clone appeared a few times. This receptor's antigen is unknown. It has no much larger one-base neighbor in the sample; base qualities were not kept. Donors were healthy HIV-negative adults with no recently reported acute infections or vaccinations. Every donor was a Caucasian adult residing in Nashville, Tennessee, USA. CD4+ T cells were enriched by magnetic negative selection, after which naive cells were positively selected on CD45RA and the negative fraction was taken as the memory subset. Blood was collected by leukapheresis, and PBMCs were isolated by Ficoll-Histopaque density gradient centrifugation and then cryopreserved in liquid nitrogen vapor phase. Purity and quantity of every magnetically sorted T cell population were checked by analytical flow cytometry. Each sorted fraction had its genomic DNA isolated and then quantified by UV absorbance on a Nanodrop 2000c. The CDR3 goes from the cysteine to the phenylalanine over 14 residues. The read is trimmed to its CDR3 DNA, 42 bases read in frame from base 1. CDR1 and CDR2 are read off the germline V gene as SGHRS and YFSETQ. V is pruned by 2 bases and J by 9 bases, leaving 10 bases of the junction without a gene match.

The chain links TRBV5-1 with TRBJ1-2, with TRBD1 matching 7 junction bases. The sequence was collected from a young woman in good health. Sequenced input: memory CD4+ T cells sorted from blood. The cell subset or site label on this specimen signifies: CD45RA-negative fraction. Here the CDR3 is given as CASSFEQGFNRYTF. DNA sequence: TGCGCCAGCAGCTTTGAACAGGGGTTCAATCGCTACACCTTC.